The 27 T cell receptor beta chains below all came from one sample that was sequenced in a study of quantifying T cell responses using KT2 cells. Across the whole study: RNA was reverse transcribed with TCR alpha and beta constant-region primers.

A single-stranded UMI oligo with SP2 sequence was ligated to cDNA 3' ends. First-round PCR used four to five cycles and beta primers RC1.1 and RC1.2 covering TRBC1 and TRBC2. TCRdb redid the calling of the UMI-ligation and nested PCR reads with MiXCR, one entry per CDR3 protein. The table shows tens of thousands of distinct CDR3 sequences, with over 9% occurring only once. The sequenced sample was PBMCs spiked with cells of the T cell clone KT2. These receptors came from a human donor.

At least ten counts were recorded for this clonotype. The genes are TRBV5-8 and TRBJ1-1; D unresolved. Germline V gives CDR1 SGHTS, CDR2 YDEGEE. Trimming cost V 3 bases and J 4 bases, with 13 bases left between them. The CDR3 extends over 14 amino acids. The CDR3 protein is CASSWSYGGTEAFF. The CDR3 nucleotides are TGTGCCAGCAGCTGGAGCTATGGAGGCACTGAAGCTTTCTTT.

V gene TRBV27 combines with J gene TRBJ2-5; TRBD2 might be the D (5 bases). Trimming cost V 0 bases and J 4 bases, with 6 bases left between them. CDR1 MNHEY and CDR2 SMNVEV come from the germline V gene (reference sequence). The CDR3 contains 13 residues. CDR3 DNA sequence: TGTGCCAGCAGTTTATCGGGGAGAGAGACCCAGTACTTC. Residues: CASSLSGRETQYF.

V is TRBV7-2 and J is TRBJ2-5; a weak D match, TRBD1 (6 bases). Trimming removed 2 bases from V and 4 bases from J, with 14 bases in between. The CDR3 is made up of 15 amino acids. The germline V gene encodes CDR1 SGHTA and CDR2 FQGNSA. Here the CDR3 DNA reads TGTGCCAGCAGCTTAAACGCAGGGGTTCGAGAGACCCAGTACTTC. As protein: CASSLNAGVRETQYF. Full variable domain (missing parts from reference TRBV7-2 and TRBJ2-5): GAGVSQSPSNKVTEKGKDVELRCDPISGHTALYWYRQSLGQGLEFLIYFQGNSAPDKSGLPSDRFSAERTGGSVSTLTIQRTQQEDSAVYLCASSLNAGVRETQYFGPGTRLLVL.

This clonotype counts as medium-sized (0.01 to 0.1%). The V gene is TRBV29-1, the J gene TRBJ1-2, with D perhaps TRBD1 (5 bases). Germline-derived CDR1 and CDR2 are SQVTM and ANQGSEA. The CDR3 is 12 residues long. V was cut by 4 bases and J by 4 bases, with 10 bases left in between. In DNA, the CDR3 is TGCAGCGTTGGGGGGATCCTCTATGGCTACACCTTC. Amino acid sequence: CSVGGILYGYTF.

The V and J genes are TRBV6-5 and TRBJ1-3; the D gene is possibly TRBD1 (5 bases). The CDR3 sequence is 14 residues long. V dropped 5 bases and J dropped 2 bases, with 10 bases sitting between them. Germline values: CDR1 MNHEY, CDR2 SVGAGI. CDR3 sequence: CASSTRGAGNTIYF. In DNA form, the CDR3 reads TGTGCCAGCAGTACCAGAGGGGCTGGAAACACCATATATTTT.

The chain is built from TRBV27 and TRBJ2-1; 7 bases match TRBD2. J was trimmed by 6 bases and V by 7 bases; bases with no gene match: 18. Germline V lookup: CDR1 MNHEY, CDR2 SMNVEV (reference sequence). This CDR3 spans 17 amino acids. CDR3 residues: CASNPGTTISPTNEQFF. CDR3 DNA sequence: TGTGCCAGCAATCCCGGGACTACTATCTCTCCCACCAATGAGCAGTTCTTC.

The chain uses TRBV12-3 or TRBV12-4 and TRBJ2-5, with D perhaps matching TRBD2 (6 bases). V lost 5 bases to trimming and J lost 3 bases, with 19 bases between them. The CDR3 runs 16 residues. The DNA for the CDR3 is TGTGCCAGCAGTCAACGGCGACTAGTCGGGGAAGAGACCCAGTACTTC. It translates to CASSQRRLVGEETQYF.

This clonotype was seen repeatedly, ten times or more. CDR3 sequence: CASSQAEGQGDYRTPADTQYF. DNA for the CDR3: TGCGCCAGCAGCCAAGCCGAGGGACAGGGGGACTACCGAACCCCTGCAGATACGCAGTATTTT. The rearrangement links TRBV4-1 to TRBJ2-3; TRBD1 aligns across 11 bases. Germline CDR1 and CDR2: MGHRA and YSYEKL. The CDR3 is 21 residues long. J gave up 4 bases and V 1 base, and 19 bases lay outside the gene matches.

In DNA, the CDR3 is TGTGCCCCGCCTCCGGGGTGGTTGGACACTGAAGCTTTCTTT. Its protein product is CAPPPGWLDTEAFF. V gene TRBV10-3 combines with J gene TRBJ1-1; the D is unclear. This CDR3 comprises 14 residues. Germline lookup yields CDR1 ENHRY and CDR2 SYGVKD. Trimming took off 11 bases at V and 3 bases at J, with 19 bases between the two ends.

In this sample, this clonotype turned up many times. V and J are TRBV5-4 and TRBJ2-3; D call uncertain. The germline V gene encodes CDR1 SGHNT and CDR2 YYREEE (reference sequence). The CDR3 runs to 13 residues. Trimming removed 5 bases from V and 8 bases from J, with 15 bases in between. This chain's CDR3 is CASSLDTMGTQYF. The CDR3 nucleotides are TGTGCCAGCAGTCTAGATACGATGGGTACGCAGTATTTT.

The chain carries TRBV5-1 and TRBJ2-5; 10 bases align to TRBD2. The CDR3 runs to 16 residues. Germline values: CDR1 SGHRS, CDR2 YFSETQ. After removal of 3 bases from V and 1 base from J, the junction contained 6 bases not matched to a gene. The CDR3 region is CASSSKRGGPQETQYF. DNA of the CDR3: TGCGCCAGCAGCTCTAAGCGGGGGGGTCCCCAAGAGACCCAGTACTTC. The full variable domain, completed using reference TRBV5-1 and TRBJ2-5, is KAGVTQTPRYLIKTRGQQVTLSCSPISGHRSVSWYQQTPGQGLQFLFEYFSETQRNKGNFPGRFSGRQFSNSRSEMNVSTLELGDSALYLCASSSKRGGPQETQYFGPGTRLLVL.

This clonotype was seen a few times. The CDR3 loop is CSARPLLDSYEQYF. CDR3 DNA sequence: TGCAGTGCTAGACCTCTACTAGACTCCTACGAGCAGTACTTC. The rearrangement uses TRBV20-1 and TRBJ2-7, with TRBD2 as a possible D gene (5 bases). Germline loops: CDR1 DFQATT, CDR2 SNEGSKA (reference sequence). CDR3 length: 14 residues. V was pared by 2 bases and J by 0 bases, with 11 bases between.

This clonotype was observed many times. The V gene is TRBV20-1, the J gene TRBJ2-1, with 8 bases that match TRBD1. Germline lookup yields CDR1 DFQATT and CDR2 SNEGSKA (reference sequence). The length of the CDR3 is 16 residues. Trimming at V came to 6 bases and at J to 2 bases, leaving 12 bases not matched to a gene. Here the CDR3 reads CSAARSTGGTYNEQFF. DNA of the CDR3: TGCAGTGCCGCCAGATCTACAGGGGGGACCTACAATGAGCAGTTCTTC.

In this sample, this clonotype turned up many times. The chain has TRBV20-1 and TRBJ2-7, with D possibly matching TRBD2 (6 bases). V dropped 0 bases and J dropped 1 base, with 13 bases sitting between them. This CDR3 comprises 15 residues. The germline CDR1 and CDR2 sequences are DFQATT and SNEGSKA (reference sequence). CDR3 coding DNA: TGCAGTGCTAGAGATAGAGCAGGACTATCCTACGAGCAGTACTTC. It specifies CSARDRAGLSYEQYF.

The chain's CDR3 is CASRPGPMNTEAFF. CDR3 sequence (DNA): TGTGCCAGCAGGCCCGGTCCTATGAACACTGAAGCTTTCTTT. The chain joins TRBV6-6 to TRBJ1-1; no clear D. The CDR3 contains 14 residues. V was shortened by 6 bases and J by 0 bases, with 11 bases between the two germline ends. The germline V gene encodes CDR1 MNHNY and CDR2 SVGAGI (reference sequence).

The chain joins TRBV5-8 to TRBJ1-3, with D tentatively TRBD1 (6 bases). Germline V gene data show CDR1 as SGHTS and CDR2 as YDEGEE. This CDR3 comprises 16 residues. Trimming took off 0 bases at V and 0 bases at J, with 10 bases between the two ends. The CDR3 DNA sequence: TGTGCCAGCAGCTTGGGCAGGGGTCGCTCTGGAAACACCATATATTTT. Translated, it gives CASSLGRGRSGNTIYF.

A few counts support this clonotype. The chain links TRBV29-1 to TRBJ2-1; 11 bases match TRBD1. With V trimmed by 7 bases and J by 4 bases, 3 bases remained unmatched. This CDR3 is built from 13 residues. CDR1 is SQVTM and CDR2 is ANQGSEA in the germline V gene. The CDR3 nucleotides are TGCAGCGCGGGACAGGGGGATTACAATGAGCAGTTCTTC. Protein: CSAGQGDYNEQFF.

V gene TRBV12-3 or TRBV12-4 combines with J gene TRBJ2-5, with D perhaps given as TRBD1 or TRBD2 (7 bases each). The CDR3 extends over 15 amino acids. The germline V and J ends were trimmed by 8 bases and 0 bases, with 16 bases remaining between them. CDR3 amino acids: CASQAGGEYQETQYF. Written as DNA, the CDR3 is TGTGCCAGCCAAGCAGGGGGGGAGTACCAAGAGACCCAGTACTTC.

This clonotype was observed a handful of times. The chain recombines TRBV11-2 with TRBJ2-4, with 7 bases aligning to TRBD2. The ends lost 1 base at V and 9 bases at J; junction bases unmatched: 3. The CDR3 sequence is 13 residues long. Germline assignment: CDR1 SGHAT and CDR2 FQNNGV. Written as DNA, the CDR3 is TGTGCCAGCAGCTTAGTGGGGGAGGGCATTCAGTACTTC. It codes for CASSLVGEGIQYF. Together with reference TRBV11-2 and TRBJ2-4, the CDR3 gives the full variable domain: EAGVAQSPRYKIIEKRQSVAFWCNPISGHATLYWYQQILGQGPKLLIQFQNNGVVDDSQLPKDRFSAERLKGVDSTLKIQPAKLEDSAVYLCASSLVGEGIQYFGAGTRLSVL.

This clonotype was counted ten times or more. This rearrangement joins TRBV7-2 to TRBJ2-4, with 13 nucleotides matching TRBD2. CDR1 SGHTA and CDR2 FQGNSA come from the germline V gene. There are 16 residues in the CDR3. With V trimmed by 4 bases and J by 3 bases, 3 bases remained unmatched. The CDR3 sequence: CASSSRTSGGKNIQYF. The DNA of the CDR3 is TGTGCCAGCAGCTCGAGGACTAGCGGGGGCAAAAACATTCAGTACTTC.

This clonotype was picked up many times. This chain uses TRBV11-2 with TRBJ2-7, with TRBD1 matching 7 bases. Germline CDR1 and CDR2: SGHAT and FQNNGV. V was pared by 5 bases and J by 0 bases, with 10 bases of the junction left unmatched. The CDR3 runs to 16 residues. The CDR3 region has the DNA TGTGCCAGCAGCCGTAGACAGGGAAGGAACTCCTACGAGCAGTACTTC. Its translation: CASSRRQGRNSYEQYF. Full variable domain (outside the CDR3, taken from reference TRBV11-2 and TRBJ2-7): EAGVAQSPRYKIIEKRQSVAFWCNPISGHATLYWYQQILGQGPKLLIQFQNNGVVDDSQLPKDRFSAERLKGVDSTLKIQPAKLEDSAVYLCASSRRQGRNSYEQYFGPGTRLTVT.

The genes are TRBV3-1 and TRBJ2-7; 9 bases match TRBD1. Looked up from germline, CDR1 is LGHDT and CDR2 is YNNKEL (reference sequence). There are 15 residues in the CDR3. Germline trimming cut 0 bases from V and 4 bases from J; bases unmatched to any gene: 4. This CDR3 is CASSQDLGQGYEQYF. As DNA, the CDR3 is TGTGCCAGCAGCCAAGATTTAGGACAGGGGTACGAGCAGTACTTC.

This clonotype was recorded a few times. CDR3 region: CASSQPRQGEKLFF. The CDR3, as DNA: TGCGCCAGCAGCCAACCCCGACAGGGTGAAAAACTGTTTTTT. The gene calls are TRBV4-1 and TRBJ1-4; 7 nucleotides line up with TRBD1. J was trimmed by 7 bases and V by 2 bases; bases with no gene match: 4. Germline V gene lookup returns CDR1 MGHRA and CDR2 YSYEKL. This CDR3 comprises 14 residues.

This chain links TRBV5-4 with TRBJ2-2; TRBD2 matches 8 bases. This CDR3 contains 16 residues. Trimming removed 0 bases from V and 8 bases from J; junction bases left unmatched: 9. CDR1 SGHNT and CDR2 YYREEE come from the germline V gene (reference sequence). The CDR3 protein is CASSLELADSAGELFF. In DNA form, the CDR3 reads TGTGCCAGCAGCTTGGAACTAGCGGATTCGGCGGGGGAGCTGTTTTTT.

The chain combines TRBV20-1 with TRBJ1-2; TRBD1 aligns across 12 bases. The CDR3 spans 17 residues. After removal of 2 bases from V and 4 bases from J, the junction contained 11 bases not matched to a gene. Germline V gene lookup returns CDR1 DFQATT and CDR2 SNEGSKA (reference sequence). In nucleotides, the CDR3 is TGCAGTGCTAGACCTTTCTCCGGGACAGGGGGCGGCTATGGCTACACCTTC. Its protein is CSARPFSGTGGGYGYTF.

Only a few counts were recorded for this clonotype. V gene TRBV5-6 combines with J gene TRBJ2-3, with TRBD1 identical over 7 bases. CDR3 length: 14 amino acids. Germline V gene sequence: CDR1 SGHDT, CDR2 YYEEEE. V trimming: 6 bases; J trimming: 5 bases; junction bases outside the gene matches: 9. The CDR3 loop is CASNPWQGVDTQYF. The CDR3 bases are TGTGCCAGCAATCCTTGGCAGGGGGTAGATACGCAGTATTTT.

CDR3 in amino acids: CASQSLYEQYF. The CDR3 region has the DNA TGTGCCAGTCAGTCCCTCTACGAGCAGTACTTC. V usage is TRBV7-9 and J usage is TRBJ2-7; no reliable D call. The germline V gene encodes CDR1 SEHNR and CDR2 FQNEAQ (reference sequence). The CDR3 totals 11 residues. V was cut by 9 bases and J by 3 bases, with 9 bases left in between.